The entry below gives a single T cell receptor (beta chain) sequence along with its context. Using RNA transcripts as the source, TCR beta CDR3 regions were amplified. The TCR CDR3 first-round RT-PCR relied on the HTBI primer set. TCRdb processed the multiplex PCR reads anew with MiXCR; each CDR3 protein has one entry. The sample has 270,000 or so distinct CDR3 sequences, over 12% seen once. The data are from a study of T cells in Graves' hyperthyroidism and ophthalmopathy. This CDR3 has 16 residues. CDR1 is MDHEN and CDR2 is SYDVKM in the germline V gene. J was trimmed by 1 base and V by 3 bases; bases with no gene match: 5.

The receptor was derived from a woman in her forties or fifties with Graves' hyperthyroidism that later progressed to Graves' ophthalmopathy. Sequenced input: blood. The chain couples TRBV28 to TRBJ2-3, with 9 bases aligning to TRBD2. CDR3 sequence reads: CASSLRVAGGTDTQYF. CDR3 coding DNA: TGTGCCAGCAGTTTGAGGGTAGCGGGGGGCACAGATACGCAGTATTTT.